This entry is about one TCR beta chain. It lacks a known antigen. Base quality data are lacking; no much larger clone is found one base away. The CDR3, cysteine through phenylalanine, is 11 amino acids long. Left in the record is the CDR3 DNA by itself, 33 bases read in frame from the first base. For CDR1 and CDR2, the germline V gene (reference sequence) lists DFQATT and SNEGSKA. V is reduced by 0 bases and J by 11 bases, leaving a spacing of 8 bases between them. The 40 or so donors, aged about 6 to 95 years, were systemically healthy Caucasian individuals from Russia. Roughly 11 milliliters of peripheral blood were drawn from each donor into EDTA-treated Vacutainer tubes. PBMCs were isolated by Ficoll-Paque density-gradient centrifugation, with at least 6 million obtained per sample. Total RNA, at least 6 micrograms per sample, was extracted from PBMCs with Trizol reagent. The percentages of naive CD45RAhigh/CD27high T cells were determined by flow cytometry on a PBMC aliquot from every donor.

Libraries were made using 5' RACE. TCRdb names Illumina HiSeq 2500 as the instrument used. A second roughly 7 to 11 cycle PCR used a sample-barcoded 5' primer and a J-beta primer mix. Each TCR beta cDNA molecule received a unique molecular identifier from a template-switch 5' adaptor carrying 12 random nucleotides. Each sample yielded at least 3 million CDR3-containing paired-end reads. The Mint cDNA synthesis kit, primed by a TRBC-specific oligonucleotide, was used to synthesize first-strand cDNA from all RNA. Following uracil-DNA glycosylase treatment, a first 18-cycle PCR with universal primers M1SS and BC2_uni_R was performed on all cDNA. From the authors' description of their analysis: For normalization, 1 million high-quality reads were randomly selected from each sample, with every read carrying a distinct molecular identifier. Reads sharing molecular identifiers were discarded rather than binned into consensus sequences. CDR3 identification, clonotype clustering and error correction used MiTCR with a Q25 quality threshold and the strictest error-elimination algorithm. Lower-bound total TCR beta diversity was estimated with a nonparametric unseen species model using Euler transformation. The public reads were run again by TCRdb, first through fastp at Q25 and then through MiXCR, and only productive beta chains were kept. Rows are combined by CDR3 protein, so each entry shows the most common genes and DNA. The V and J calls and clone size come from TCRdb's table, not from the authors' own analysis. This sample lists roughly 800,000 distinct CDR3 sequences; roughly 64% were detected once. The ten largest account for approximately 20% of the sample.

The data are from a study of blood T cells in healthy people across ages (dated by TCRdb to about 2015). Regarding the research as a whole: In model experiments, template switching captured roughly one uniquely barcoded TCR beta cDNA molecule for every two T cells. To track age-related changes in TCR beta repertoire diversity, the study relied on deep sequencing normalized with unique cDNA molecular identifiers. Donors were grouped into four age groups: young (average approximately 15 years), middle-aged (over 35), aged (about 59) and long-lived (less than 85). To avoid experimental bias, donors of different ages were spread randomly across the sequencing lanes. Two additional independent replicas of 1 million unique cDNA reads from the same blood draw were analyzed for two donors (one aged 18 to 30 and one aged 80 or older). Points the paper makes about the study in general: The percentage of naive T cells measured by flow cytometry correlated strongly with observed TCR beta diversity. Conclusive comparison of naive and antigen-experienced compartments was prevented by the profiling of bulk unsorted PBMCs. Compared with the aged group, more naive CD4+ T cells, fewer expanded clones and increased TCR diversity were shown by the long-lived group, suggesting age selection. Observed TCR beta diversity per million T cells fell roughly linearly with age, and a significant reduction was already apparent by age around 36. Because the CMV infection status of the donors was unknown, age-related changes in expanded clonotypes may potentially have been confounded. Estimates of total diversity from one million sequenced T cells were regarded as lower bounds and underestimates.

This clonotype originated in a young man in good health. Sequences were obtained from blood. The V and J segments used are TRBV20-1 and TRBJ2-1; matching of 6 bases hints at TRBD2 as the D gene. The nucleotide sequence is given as TGCAGTGCTAGAGATGCGGGAAAGCAGTTCTTC. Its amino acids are CSARDAGKQFF.